This T cell receptor beta chain was identified in a study of cytomegalovirus exposure and HLA in healthy donors. Study-wide background: Among the 350 to 400 donors who were genotyped, roughly 76% fell in the genetic ancestry cluster that is associated with self-reported Caucasian donors.

CDR1 and CDR2 from the germline V gene are LGHNA and YSLEER. The CDR3 is 16 amino acids. V lost 5 bases, J lost 1 base, and 8 bases stayed unmatched. There are a few counts of this clone. Its target is unknown. Primers included in the PCR were 60 Vbeta and 13 Jbeta primers. Sequenced by immunoSEQ multiplex PCR; TCRdb stores in-frame clones only, minus some. The sample has around 150,000 clones, about 78% seen once. General study findings and limits: Later analysis showed TCR association rates varying by HLA locus, highest for DRB1 and lowest for HLA-C. Confirmation was obtained in vitro that a few CMV-associated chains are specific for CMV antigens.

The sequence came from a man aged 35 to 55 in good health and CMV-seropositive. The chain is built from TRBV4-3 and TRBJ2-7, with 10 bases identical to TRBD1. Sequencing was done on a sample of PBMCs. In DNA, the CDR3 is TGCGCCAGCAGCTACTCCGGGACAGGGGAGTCCTACGAGCAGTACTTC. It specifies CASSYSGTGESYEQYF.